This T cell receptor beta chain was obtained from a study of Ad26.COV2.S vaccination and SARS-CoV-2 variants. V lost 4 bases to trimming and J lost 4 bases; unmatched junction nucleotides: 11. The CDR3 is made up of 16 amino acids. The V gene's germline CDR1 is SGHAT and CDR2 FQNNGV. Broader study findings: While placebo recipients had lower spike-specific TCR breadth, vaccine recipients had more.

Noted treatment: 19 received Ad26.COV2.S at low or high dose, single or two shots; 5 received placebo; per-sample allocation not given. Repertoires come from day 63 after the first vaccine or placebo injection. Repertoires were generated with immunoSEQ multiplex PCR, while TCRdb's copy carries only in-frame clones and drops some. Altogether 300,000 to 350,000 clones are present, 85% to 90% being singletons, with the ten largest covering about 5%. Concerning this clone: What it binds is not known.

Sequencing was performed on peripheral blood, taken in a trial of Ad26.COV2.S vaccine versus placebo. The TCR comes from a person aged 18-60 years who received the Ad26.COV2.S COVID-19 vaccine or a placebo. The rearrangement joins TRBV11-2 to TRBJ1-1; TRBD1 matches at 8 bases. The CDR3 coding sequence is TGTGCCAGCAGCTCGATCAGGGGGCGCTTTGGCACTGAAGCTTTCTTT. As protein: CASSSIRGRFGTEAFF.